This section outlines one TCR beta chain sequence together with its context. The antigen remains undetermined. V lost 3 bases to trimming and J lost 4 bases; unmatched junction nucleotides: 9. Germline CDR1 and CDR2: MNHEY and SMNVEV (reference sequence). CDR3 size: 15 residues. The method was immunoSEQ multiplex PCR; TCRdb's version includes in-frame clones alone and lacks a portion of them. The sample shows roughly 100,000 clones, more than 70% of them seen only once. The data stem from a study of glioma-infiltrating T cells after dendritic cell vaccination. Study observations and caveats: Higher TCR clonality did not directly relate to longer survival.

The chain uses TRBV27 and TRBJ2-7; TRBD1 agrees at 7 bases. Sequencing was performed on blood, taken before dendritic cell vaccination. The TCR sequence derives from a human donor with glioblastoma. This CDR3 reads CASSFEGGGYYEQYF. CDR3 bases: TGTGCCAGCAGTTTTGAAGGGGGCGGATATTACGAGCAGTACTTC.